The clone carrying this T cell receptor (beta chain) has a count of ten or more. The antigen remains unidentified. Documented time point: sample taken at primary tumor resection. Whole RNA obtained from tumor, nontumor lung or frozen PBMC underwent sequencing without sorting. These data come from a study of spatial heterogeneity in lung cancer. Germline V gives CDR1 MGHRA, CDR2 YSYEKL. Trimming cost V 0 bases and J 7 bases; bases outside gene matches: 8. CDR3 length: 15 amino acids. Study outcomes and limitations: It was found that expanded intratumoral alpha and beta TCR counts tracked tumor mutation counts. Alpha and beta chain coverage of tumor T cells was estimated at about 6.8% and 14%, respectively.

Each CDR3 protein gets one entry after TCRdb re-called the 5' RACE reads with MiXCR. This table has about 20,000 distinct CDR3 sequences, over 2.5% appearing once. Specimen: lung tumor tissue, collected at surgery. This receptor was taken from a male donor with early-stage non-small cell lung cancer. V is TRBV4-1 and J is TRBJ1-1; TRBD1 aligns across 7 bases. The CDR3 bases are TGCGCCAGCAGCCAAGATCAGGGGGGGCTATATGAAGCTTTCTTT. This sequence encodes CASSQDQGGLYEAFF.